A selection of T cell receptor beta chains follows, all from one sample in a study of T cells in Graves' hyperthyroidism and ophthalmopathy. From the multiplex PCR reads, TCRdb called clonotypes with MiXCR, one entry per CDR3 protein. Here the sample spans about 510,000 distinct CDR3 sequences, less than 15% being singletons. Sequenced sample: blood. The receptors come from a woman between 40 and 50 years old with Graves' hyperthyroidism. CDR3s include the opening cysteine and the closing phenylalanine or tryptophan. Each record gives: V gene, D gene, clone size, J gene, CDR3 protein, CDR3 DNA. D genes are given only for firm matches. The listing skips clone size in some rows; elsewhere it reads once, few, many or a size class.

V gene: TRBV28
D gene: NA
clone size: NA
J gene: TRBJ1-2
CDR3 protein: CASSYSSHREAGYTF
CDR3 DNA: TGTGCCAGCAGTTACTCATCGCACAGGGAAGCCGGCTACACCTTC

V gene: TRBV2
D gene: NA
clone size: many
J gene: TRBJ2-3
CDR3 protein: CASRRRTTYSEGDTQYF
CDR3 DNA: TGTGCCAGCAGAAGACGGACGACTTACTCCGAAGGTGATACGCAGTATTTT

V gene: TRBV7-3
D gene: NA
clone size: NA
J gene: TRBJ2-1
CDR3 protein: CASSLNPLPPYRIRYNEQFF
CDR3 DNA: TGTGCCAGCAGCTTAAATCCCCTCCCCCCCTACAGAATAAGGTACAATGAGCAGTTCTTC

V gene: TRBV11-2
D gene: NA
clone size: many
J gene: TRBJ2-3
CDR3 protein: CASSLGVVQGSTDTQYF
CDR3 DNA: TGTGCCAGCAGCTTAGGGGTGGTGCAGGGAAGCACAGATACGCAGTATTTT

V gene: TRBV2
D gene: NA
clone size: NA
J gene: TRBJ1-2
CDR3 protein: CAWDPRGYTF
CDR3 DNA: TGTGCCTGGGATCCGAGAGGCTACACCTTC

V gene: TRBV6-1
D gene: NA
clone size: many
J gene: TRBJ2-2
CDR3 protein: CASSTTPHISSNTGELFF
CDR3 DNA: TGTGCCAGCAGTACCACACCCCATATTTCGTCGAACACCGGGGAGCTGTTTTTT

V gene: TRBV7-9
D gene: TRBD2
clone size: many
J gene: TRBJ2-3
CDR3 protein: CASSFQPSGFTDTQYF
CDR3 DNA: TGTGCCAGCAGCTTTCAACCTAGCGGGTTCACAGATACGCAGTATTTT

V gene: TRBV20-1
D gene: NA
clone size: NA
J gene: TRBJ2-2
CDR3 protein: CSARGPPGELFF
CDR3 DNA: TGCAGTGCTAGGGGACCCCCCGGGGAGCTGTTTTTT

V gene: TRBV28
D gene: NA
clone size: few
J gene: TRBJ2-2
CDR3 protein: CASSHQSGELFF
CDR3 DNA: TGTGCCAGCAGTCACCAATCCGGGGAGCTGTTTTTT

V gene: TRBV12-3/TRBV12-4
D gene: NA
clone size: many
J gene: TRBJ2-7
CDR3 protein: CASSNKGYEQYF
CDR3 DNA: TGTGCCAGCAGTAATAAGGGTTACGAGCAGTACTTC

V gene: TRBV18
D gene: NA
clone size: many
J gene: TRBJ1-2
CDR3 protein: CASSRTGTAEPYTF
CDR3 DNA: TGTGCCAGCTCGCGTACCGGGACGGCTGAGCCCTACACCTTC

V gene: TRBV30
D gene: NA
clone size: many
J gene: TRBJ1-2
CDR3 protein: CAWNPLWGGYTF
CDR3 DNA: TGTGCCTGGAACCCTCTTTGGGGAGGCTACACCTTC

V gene: TRBV18
D gene: TRBD1
clone size: few
J gene: TRBJ1-2
CDR3 protein: CASSLLRDSDGYTF
CDR3 DNA: TGTGCCAGCTCACTCCTACGGGACAGCGATGGCTACACCTTC

V gene: TRBV2
D gene: NA
clone size: many
J gene: TRBJ1-3
CDR3 protein: CASSEASVRSGNTIYF
CDR3 DNA: TGTGCCAGCAGTGAAGCATCAGTCCGCTCTGGAAACACCATATATTTT